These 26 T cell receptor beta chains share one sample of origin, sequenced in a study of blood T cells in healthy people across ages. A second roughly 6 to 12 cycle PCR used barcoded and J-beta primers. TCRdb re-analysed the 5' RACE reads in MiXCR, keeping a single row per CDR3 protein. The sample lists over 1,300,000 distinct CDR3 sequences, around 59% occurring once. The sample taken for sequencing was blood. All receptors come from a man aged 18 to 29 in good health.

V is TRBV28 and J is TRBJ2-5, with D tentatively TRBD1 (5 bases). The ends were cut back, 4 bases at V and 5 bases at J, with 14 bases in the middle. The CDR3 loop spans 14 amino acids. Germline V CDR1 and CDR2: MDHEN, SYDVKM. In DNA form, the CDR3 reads TGTGCCAGCAGTTCGAGTAGGGGTTGGGAGACCCAGTACTTC. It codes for CASSSSRGWETQYF.

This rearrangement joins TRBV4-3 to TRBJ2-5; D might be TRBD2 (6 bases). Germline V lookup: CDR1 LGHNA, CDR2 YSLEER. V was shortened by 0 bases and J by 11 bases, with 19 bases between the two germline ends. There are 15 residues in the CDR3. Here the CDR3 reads CASSQEGGRLGEQYF. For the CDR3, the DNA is TGCGCCAGCAGCCAAGAGGGGGGACGCTTGGGGGAGCAGTACTTC.

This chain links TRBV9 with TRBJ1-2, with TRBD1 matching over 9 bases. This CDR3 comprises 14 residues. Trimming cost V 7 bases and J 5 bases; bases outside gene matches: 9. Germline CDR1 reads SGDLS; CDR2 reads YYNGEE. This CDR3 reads CASDPGDRVYGYTF. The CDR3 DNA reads TGTGCCAGCGACCCGGGGGACAGGGTATATGGCTACACCTTC. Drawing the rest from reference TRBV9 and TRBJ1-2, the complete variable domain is DSGVTQTPKHLITATGQRVTLRCSPRSGDLSVYWYQQSLDQGLQFLIQYYNGEERAKGNILERFSAQQFPDLHSELNLSSLELGDSALYFCASDPGDRVYGYTFGSGTRLTVV.

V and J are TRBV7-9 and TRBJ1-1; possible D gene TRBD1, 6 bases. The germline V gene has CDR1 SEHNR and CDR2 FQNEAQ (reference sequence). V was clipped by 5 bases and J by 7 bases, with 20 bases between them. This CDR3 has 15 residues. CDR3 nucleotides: TGTGCCAGCAGCCTTCCATCTGACAGGCTTTTTGAAGCTTTCTTT. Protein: CASSLPSDRLFEAFF.

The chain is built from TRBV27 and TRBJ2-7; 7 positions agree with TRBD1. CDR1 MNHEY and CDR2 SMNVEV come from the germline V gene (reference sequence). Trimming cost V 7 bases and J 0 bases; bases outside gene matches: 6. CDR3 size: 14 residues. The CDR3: CASTQTGSSYEQYF. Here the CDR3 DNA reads TGTGCCAGCACTCAGACAGGGAGCTCCTACGAGCAGTACTTC.

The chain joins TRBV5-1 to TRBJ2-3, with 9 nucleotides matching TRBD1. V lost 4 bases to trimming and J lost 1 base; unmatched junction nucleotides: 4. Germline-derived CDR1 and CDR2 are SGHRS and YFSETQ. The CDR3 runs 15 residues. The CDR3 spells CASSGRTGGTDTQYF. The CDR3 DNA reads TGCGCCAGCAGCGGGCGGACAGGGGGCACAGATACGCAGTATTTT.

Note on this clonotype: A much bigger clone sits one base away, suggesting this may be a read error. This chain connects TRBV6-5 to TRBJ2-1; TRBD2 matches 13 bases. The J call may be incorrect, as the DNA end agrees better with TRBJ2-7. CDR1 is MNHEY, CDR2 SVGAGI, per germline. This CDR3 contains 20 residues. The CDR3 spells CASSSETSGGPDVSYNEQYF. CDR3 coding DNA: TGTGCCAGCAGTTCCGAGACTAGCGGGGGGCCCGACGTTTCCTACAATGAGCAGTACTTC.

The CDR3 protein is CASSRGATYNEQFF. The CDR3 DNA sequence: TGTGCCAGCAGCCGCGGGGCCACCTACAATGAGCAGTTCTTC. V usage is TRBV27 and J usage is TRBJ2-1; TRBD2 is a possible D gene (6 bases). The CDR3 is 14 amino acids. CDR1 MNHEY and CDR2 SMNVEV come from the germline V gene (reference sequence). V lost 6 bases to trimming and J lost 2 bases, with 11 bases between them.

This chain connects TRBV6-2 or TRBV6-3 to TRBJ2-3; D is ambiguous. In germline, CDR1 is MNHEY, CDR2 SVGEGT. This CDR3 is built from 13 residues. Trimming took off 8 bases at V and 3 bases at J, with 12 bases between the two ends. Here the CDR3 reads CASRIMGTDTQYF. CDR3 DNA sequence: TGTGCCAGCCGAATTATGGGGACAGATACGCAGTATTTT.

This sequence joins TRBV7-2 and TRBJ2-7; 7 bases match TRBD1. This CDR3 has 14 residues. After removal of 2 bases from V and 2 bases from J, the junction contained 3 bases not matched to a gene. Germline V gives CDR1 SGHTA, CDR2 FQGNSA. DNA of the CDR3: TGTGCCAGCAGCTTATGGGACAGCGCCTACGAGCAGTACTTC. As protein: CASSLWDSAYEQYF.

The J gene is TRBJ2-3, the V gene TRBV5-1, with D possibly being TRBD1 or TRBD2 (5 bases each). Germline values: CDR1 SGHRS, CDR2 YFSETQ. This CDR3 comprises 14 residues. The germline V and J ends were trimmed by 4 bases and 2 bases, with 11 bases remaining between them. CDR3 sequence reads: CASSTGTNTDTQYF. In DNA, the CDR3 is TGCGCCAGCAGCACGGGGACGAACACAGATACGCAGTATTTT.

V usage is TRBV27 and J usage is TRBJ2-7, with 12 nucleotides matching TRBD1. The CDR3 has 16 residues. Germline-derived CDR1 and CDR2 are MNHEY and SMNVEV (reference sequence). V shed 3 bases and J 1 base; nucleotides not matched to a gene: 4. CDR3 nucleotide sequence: TGTGCCAGCAGTTTCTTGGGACAGGGGGCGTCCTACGAGCAGTACTTC. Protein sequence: CASSFLGQGASYEQYF.

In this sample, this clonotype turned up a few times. Here the CDR3 reads CASSQEPGNRINEQYF. In DNA form, the CDR3 reads TGCGCCAGCAGCCAAGAACCGGGGAACAGGATCAACGAGCAGTACTTC. This chain links TRBV4-1 with TRBJ2-5; D possibly uses TRBD1 or TRBD2 (5 bases each). The J call may be in error: the DNA end matches TRBJ2-7 better. This CDR3 contains 16 residues. CDR1 is MGHRA, CDR2 YSYEKL, per germline.

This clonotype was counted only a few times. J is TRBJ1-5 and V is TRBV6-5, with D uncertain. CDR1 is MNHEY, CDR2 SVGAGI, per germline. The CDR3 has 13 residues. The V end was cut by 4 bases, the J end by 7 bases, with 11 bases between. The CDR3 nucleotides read TGTGCCAGCAGTTTTAACATCGGACAGCCCCAGCATTTT. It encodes CASSFNIGQPQHF.

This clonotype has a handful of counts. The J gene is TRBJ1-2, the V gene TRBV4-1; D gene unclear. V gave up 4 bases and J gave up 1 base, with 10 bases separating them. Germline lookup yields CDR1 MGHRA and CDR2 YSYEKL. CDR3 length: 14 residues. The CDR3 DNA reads TGCGCCAGCAGCCCCTCCCCCTATAACTATGGCTACACCTTC. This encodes CASSPSPYNYGYTF.

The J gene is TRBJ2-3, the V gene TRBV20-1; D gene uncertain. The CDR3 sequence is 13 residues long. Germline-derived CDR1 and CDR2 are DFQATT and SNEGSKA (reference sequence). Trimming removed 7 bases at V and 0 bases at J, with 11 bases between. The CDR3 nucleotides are TGCAGTGGTACGGAAGCTAGCACAGATACGCAGTATTTT. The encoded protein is CSGTEASTDTQYF.

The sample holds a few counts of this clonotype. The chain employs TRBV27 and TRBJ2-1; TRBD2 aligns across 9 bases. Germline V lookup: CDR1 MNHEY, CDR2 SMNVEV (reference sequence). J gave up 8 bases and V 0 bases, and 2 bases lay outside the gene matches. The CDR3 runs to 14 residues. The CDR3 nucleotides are TGTGCCAGCAGTTTATCGGGACTAGCCGATGAGCAGTTCTTC. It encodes CASSLSGLADEQFF.

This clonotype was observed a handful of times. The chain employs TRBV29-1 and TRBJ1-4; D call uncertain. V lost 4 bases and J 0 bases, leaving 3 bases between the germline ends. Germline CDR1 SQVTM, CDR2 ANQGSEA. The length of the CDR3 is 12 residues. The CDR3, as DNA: TGCAGCGTTGCCGCAACTAATGAAAAACTGTTTTTT. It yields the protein CSVAATNEKLFF.

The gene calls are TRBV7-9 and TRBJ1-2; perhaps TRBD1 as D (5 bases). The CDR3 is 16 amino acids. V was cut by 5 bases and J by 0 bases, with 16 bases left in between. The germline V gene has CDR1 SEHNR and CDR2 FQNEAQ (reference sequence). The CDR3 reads CASSPRQGLTNYGYTF. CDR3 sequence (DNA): TGTGCCAGCAGCCCCCGGCAGGGTTTAACTAACTATGGCTACACCTTC.

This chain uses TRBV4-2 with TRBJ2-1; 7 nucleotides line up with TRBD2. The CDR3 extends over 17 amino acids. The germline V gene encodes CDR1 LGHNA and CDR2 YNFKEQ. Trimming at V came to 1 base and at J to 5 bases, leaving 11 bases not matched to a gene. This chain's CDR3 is CASSQVGGSRTDNEQFF. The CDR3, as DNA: TGTGCCAGCAGCCAAGTCGGGGGGAGCAGAACCGACAATGAGCAGTTCTTC.

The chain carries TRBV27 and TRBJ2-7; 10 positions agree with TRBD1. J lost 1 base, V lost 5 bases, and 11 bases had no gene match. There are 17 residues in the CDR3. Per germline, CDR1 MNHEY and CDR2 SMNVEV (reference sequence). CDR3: CASSPRQGAGLSYEQYF. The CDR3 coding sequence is TGTGCCAGCAGTCCACGACAGGGGGCGGGTTTGTCCTACGAGCAGTACTTC.

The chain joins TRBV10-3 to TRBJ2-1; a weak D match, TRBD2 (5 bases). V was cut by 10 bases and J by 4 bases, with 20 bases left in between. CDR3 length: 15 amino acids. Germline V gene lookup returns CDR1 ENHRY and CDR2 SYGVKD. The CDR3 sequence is CATQAADEAYNEQFF. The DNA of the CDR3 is TGTGCCACCCAAGCGGCGGACGAGGCGTACAATGAGCAGTTCTTC.

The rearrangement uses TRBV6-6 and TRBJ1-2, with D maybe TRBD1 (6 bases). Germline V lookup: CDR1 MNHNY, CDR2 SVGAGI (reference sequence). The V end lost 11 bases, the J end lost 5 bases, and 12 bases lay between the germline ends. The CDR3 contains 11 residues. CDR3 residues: CAAQQGYGYTF. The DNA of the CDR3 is TGTGCCGCCCAACAGGGATATGGCTACACCTTC.

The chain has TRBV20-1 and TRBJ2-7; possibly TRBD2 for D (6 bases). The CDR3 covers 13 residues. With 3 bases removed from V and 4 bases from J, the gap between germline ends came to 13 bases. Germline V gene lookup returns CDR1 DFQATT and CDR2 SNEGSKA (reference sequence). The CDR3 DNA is TGCAGTGCTAGTATGGCAGGGAGGTACGAGCAGTACTTC. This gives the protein CSASMAGRYEQYF.

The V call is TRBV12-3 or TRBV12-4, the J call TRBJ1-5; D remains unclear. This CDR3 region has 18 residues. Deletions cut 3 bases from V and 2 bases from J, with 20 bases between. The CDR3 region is CASSFRLDRFDGNQPQHF. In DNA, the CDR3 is TGTGCCAGCAGTTTTCGTTTGGATCGGTTCGATGGCAATCAGCCCCAGCATTTT.

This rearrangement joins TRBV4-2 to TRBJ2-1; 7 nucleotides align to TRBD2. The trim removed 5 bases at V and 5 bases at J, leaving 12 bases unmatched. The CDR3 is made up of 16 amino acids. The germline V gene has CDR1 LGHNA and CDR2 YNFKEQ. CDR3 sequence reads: CASSKATGTTHNEQFF. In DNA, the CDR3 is TGTGCCAGCAGCAAAGCCACCGGGACTACCCACAATGAGCAGTTCTTC.